The T cell receptor (beta chain) described here comes from a study of CD8 T cells in ankylosing spondylitis. Overall study findings and caveats: Clones linked to disease, bearing a CD8+ phenotype, were relatively rare in peripheral blood.

Germline V CDR1 and CDR2: LGHDT, YNNKEL (reference sequence). V lost 5 bases to trimming and J lost 6 bases, with 14 bases between them. CDR3 length equals 13 residues. MiXCR, applied by TCRdb to the 5' RACE reads, yields one record per CDR3 protein. The sample lists 150,000 to 200,000 distinct CDR3 sequences, around 10% occurring once. With regard to this clonotype: Antigen: not known.

The chain employs TRBV3-1 and TRBJ2-7; unclear D gene. The material sequenced was blood, either unsorted or a sorted T cell fraction (not recorded which). This clonotype was sampled from a male donor with ankylosing spondylitis or in good health (not recorded which). The CDR3 is CASSSHPRGEQYF. The CDR3 coding sequence is TGTGCCAGCAGCTCCCACCCCAGAGGCGAGCAGTACTTC.